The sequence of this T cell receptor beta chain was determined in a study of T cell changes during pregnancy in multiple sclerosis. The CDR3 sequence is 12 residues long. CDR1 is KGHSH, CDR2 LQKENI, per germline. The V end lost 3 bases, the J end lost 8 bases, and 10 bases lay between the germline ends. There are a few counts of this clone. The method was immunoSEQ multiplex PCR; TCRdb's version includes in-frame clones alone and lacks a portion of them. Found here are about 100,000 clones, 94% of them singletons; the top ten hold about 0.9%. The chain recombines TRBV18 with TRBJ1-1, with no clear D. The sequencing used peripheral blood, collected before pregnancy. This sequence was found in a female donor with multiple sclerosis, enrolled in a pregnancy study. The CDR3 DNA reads TGTGCCAGCTCACCCCTTACGGGGGAAGCTTTCTTT. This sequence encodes CASSPLTGEAFF.